The rows below give T cell receptor beta chains drawn from one sample of a study of cytomegalovirus exposure and HLA in healthy donors. Assay: immunoSEQ multiplex PCR; the TCRdb copy retains only in-frame clones and omits some. The sample carries 100,000 to 150,000 clones, roughly 79% recorded once. Input material: PBMCs. The source of these receptors is a woman between 50 and 59 years old in good health and CMV-seronegative. The CDR3 runs from the conserved cysteine through the conserved F or W. D genes are given only for firm matches. Where a row states a size, it is once, few, many or the class of an expanded clone; other rows omit it.

clone_size	v_call	j_call	d_call	cdr3_nt	cdr3_aa
NA	TRBV5-6	TRBJ2-1	TRBD2	TGTGCCAGCACCACGCAAGCCCTAGCGGGAATCGCCTACAATGAGCAGTTCTTC	CASTTQALAGIAYNEQFF
NA	TRBV5-1	TRBJ2-4	TRBD1	TGCGCCAGCAGCTTGGGAGGGGGCATGAACATTCAGTACTTC	CASSLGGGMNIQYF
NA	TRBV28	TRBJ1-6	NA	TGTGCCAGCAGTTTCGTCAGGGAAGATTCACCCCTCCACTTT	CASSFVREDSPLHF
NA	TRBV5-8	TRBJ2-1	TRBD1	TGTGCCAGCAGCTTGCGGGACAGGGGGCTCTCCTACAATGAGCAGTTCTTC	CASSLRDRGLSYNEQFF
few	TRBV27	TRBJ2-7	NA	TGTGCCAGCAGTACAAGCATGACAGGCGAGCAGTACTTC	CASSTSMTGEQYF
NA	TRBV28	TRBJ2-5	TRBD1	TGTGCCAGCAGTCTCAGACAGGGGACCCAGTACTTC	CASSLRQGTQYF
NA	TRBV4-2	TRBJ1-4	NA	TGTGCCAGCAGCCAAGATGAACGGTTAATGAAAAAACTGTTTTTT	CASSQDERLMKKLFF
NA	TRBV11-2	TRBJ2-5	TRBD2	TGTGCCAGCAGCTCTTGGGGGGGTCGAGAGTACTTC	CASSSWGGREYF
NA	TRBV5-4	TRBJ1-1	TRBD1	TGTGCCAGCAGCTCAGGGACAGGGAAGAACACTGAAGCTTTCTTT	CASSSGTGKNTEAFF
NA	TRBV9	TRBJ2-1	NA	TGTGCCAGCAGCGTAGGTCCAGGGATCGATGAGCAGTTCTTC	CASSVGPGIDEQFF
NA	TRBV11-3	TRBJ2-4	TRBD2	TGTGCCAGCAGCTTAGAGGCGGGGGGAAACATTCAGTACTTC	CASSLEAGGNIQYF
NA	TRBV9	TRBJ2-3	NA	TGTGCCAGCAGCGTAGGGGCAGGGGGCACAGATACGCAGTATTTT	CASSVGAGGTDTQYF
NA	TRBV19	TRBJ1-4	NA	TGTGCCAGTAGTATCCGGGAGGGGGATCGTGAAAAACTGTTTTTT	CASSIREGDREKLFF
NA	TRBV23-1	TRBJ1-5	TRBD1	TGCGCCAGCAGTCAATCTTGGACAGGGGGTGACAATCAGCCCCAGCATTTT	CASSQSWTGGDNQPQHF
NA	TRBV19	TRBJ2-3	TRBD1	TGTGCCAGTAGCCCGGACAGGACAGATACGCAGTATTTT	CASSPDRTDTQYF
NA	TRBV4-3	TRBJ1-4	NA	TGCGCCAGCAGCCAAGAAGGGCCTCGCCGGCCTGCAGGGGAAAAACTGTTTTTT	CASSQEGPRRPAGEKLFF
NA	TRBV28	TRBJ2-7	TRBD1	TGTGCCAGCAGCCCCTCCGGACAGGGGAGTGACGAGCAGTACTTC	CASSPSGQGSDEQYF